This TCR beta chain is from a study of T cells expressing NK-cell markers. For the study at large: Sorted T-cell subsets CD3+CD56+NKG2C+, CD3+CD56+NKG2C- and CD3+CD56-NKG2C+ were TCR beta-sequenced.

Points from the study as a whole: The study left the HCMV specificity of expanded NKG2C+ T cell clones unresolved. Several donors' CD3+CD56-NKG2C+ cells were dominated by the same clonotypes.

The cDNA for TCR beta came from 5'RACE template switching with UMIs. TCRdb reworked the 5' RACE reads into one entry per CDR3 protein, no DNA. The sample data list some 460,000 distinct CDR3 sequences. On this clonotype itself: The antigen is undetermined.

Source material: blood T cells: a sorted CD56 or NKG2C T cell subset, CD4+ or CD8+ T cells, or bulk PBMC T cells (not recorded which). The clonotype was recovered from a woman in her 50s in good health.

The CDR3 here is CASLNRSQSPYNEQFF. The chain is built from TRBV7-9 and TRBJ2-1. The CDR3 loop spans 16 amino acids. Germline values: CDR1 SEHNR, CDR2 FQNEAQ (reference sequence).